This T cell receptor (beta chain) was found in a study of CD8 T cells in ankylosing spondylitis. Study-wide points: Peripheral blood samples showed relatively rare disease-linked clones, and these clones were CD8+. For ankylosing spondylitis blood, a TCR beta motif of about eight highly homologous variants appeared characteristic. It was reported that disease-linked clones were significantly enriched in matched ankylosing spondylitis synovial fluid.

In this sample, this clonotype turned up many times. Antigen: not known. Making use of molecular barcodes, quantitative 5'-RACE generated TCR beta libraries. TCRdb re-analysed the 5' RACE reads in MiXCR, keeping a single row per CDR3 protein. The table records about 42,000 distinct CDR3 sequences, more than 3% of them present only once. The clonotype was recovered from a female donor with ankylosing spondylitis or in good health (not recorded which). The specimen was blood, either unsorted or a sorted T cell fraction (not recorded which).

The CDR3 sequence is CASSDGGAWGTQYF. In nucleotides, the CDR3 is TGTGCCAGCAGCGACGGAGGGGCATGGGGGACCCAGTACTTC. The chain joins TRBV9 to TRBJ2-5, with D maybe TRBD2 (6 bases). The CDR3 extends over 14 amino acids. V shed 3 bases and J shed 7 bases, with 16 bases lying between them. Germline CDR1 reads SGDLS; CDR2 reads YYNGEE. Using reference TRBV9 and TRBJ2-5 for the parts outside the CDR3, the full variable domain is DSGVTQTPKHLITATGQRVTLRCSPRSGDLSVYWYQQSLDQGLQFLIQYYNGEERAKGNILERFSAQQFPDLHSELNLSSLELGDSALYFCASSDGGAWGTQYFGPGTRLLVL.